These T cell receptor beta chains were read from a single sample in a study of CD8 T cells in ankylosing spondylitis. In TCRdb, the 5' RACE reads were re-called with MiXCR into one record per CDR3 protein. This table holds 150,000 to 200,000 distinct CDR3 sequences, 10% to 15% found once. Sample: blood, either unsorted or a sorted T cell fraction (not recorded which). These receptors originate from a female donor with ankylosing spondylitis or in good health (not recorded which). The CDR3 runs from the conserved cysteine through the conserved F or W. Fields, in order: D gene, V gene, clone size, J gene, CDR3 DNA, CDR3 protein. D genes are given only for firm matches. For some rows the clone size is stated as once, few or many, or as a class when expanded; others skip it.

d_gene: TRBD1
v_gene: TRBV5-1
abundance: NA
j_gene: TRBJ1-4
CDR3nt: TGCGCCAGCACCCGCGACGGGACAGCAAATGAAAAACTGTTTTTT
CDR3aa: CASTRDGTANEKLFF

d_gene: NA
v_gene: TRBV20-1
abundance: many
j_gene: TRBJ2-7
CDR3nt: TGCAGTGCTAGCCCCGGGGCGAGGGCCTACGAGCAGTACTTC
CDR3aa: CSASPGARAYEQYF

d_gene: TRBD2
v_gene: TRBV20-1
abundance: NA
j_gene: TRBJ2-7
CDR3nt: TGCAGTGCCACCGGGACTAACTACGAGCAGTACTTC
CDR3aa: CSATGTNYEQYF

d_gene: NA
v_gene: TRBV3-1
abundance: many
j_gene: TRBJ2-7
CDR3nt: TGTGCCAGCAGCCAAACCGCGACAGGCTACGAGCAGTACTTC
CDR3aa: CASSQTATGYEQYF

d_gene: NA
v_gene: TRBV5-1
abundance: many
j_gene: TRBJ2-1
CDR3nt: TGCGCCAGCAGCTTGGATCTGGCTGGCTCCTACAATGAGCAGTTCTTC
CDR3aa: CASSLDLAGSYNEQFF

d_gene: NA
v_gene: TRBV5-1
abundance: many
j_gene: TRBJ2-1
CDR3nt: TGCGCCAGCAGCTTGGTGACGGAACCTTACAATGAGCAGTTCTTC
CDR3aa: CASSLVTEPYNEQFF

d_gene: NA
v_gene: TRBV7-9
abundance: few
j_gene: TRBJ2-5
CDR3nt: TGTGCCAGCAGCTTAGCTAATCTAGCAGGAGAGACCCAGTACTTC
CDR3aa: CASSLANLAGETQYF

d_gene: NA
v_gene: TRBV24-1
abundance: many
j_gene: TRBJ1-2
CDR3nt: TGTGCCACAGGGGATGATAACTATGGCTACACCTTC
CDR3aa: CATGDDNYGYTF

d_gene: NA
v_gene: TRBV5-4
abundance: many
j_gene: TRBJ2-2
CDR3nt: TGTGCCAGCAGCCCCTTTGGAGAGGGGACCGGGGAGCTGTTTTTT
CDR3aa: CASSPFGEGTGELFF

d_gene: TRBD2
v_gene: TRBV5-1
abundance: few
j_gene: TRBJ2-3
CDR3nt: TGCGCCAGCAGCCCGGCCAGAAAACTAGCGGCCTTAGATACGCAGTATTTT
CDR3aa: CASSPARKLAALDTQYF

d_gene: TRBD1
v_gene: TRBV10-3
abundance: few
j_gene: TRBJ2-7
CDR3nt: TGTGCCATCAGTGTCGGGGACAGCTCCTACGAGCAGTACTTC
CDR3aa: CAISVGDSSYEQYF

d_gene: NA
v_gene: TRBV7-9
abundance: few
j_gene: TRBJ1-5
CDR3nt: TGTGCCAGCAGCGGCCCGGGGGCGGGTAATCAGCCCCAGCATTTT
CDR3aa: CASSGPGAGNQPQHF

d_gene: NA
v_gene: TRBV21-1
abundance: NA
j_gene: TRBJ2-4
CDR3nt: TGTGCCAGCAGCAAAGAACCGACTAGCGGGAGGTGGGACATTCAGTACTTC
CDR3aa: CASSKEPTSGRWDIQYF

d_gene: NA
v_gene: TRBV4-1
abundance: many
j_gene: TRBJ1-2
CDR3nt: TGCGCCAGCAGCCACCTGGCCAGCCCACATGGCTACACCTTC
CDR3aa: CASSHLASPHGYTF

d_gene: NA
v_gene: TRBV20-1
abundance: NA
j_gene: TRBJ2-5
CDR3nt: TGCAGTGCTACGGGCCGGATAGAGACCCAGTACTTC
CDR3aa: CSATGRIETQYF

d_gene: TRBD1
v_gene: TRBV7-8
abundance: many
j_gene: TRBJ2-3
CDR3nt: TGTGCCAGCAGCTTAGGGGCCAGGGGGTCGAGGTCAGATACGCAGTATTTT
CDR3aa: CASSLGARGSRSDTQYF

d_gene: NA
v_gene: TRBV12-3/TRBV12-4
abundance: few
j_gene: TRBJ1-6
CDR3nt: TGTGCCAGCAAGCCCCTTAATTCACCCCTCCACTTT
CDR3aa: CASKPLNSPLHF

d_gene: NA
v_gene: TRBV25-1
abundance: many
j_gene: TRBJ1-2
CDR3nt: TGTGCCAGCAGTTTCACGACACAGGGCTACACCTTC
CDR3aa: CASSFTTQGYTF

d_gene: TRBD2
v_gene: TRBV6-1
abundance: NA
j_gene: TRBJ2-7
CDR3nt: TGTGCCAGCAGCCCGAGACTAGCGGGATCCAACGAGCAGTACTTC
CDR3aa: CASSPRLAGSNEQYF

d_gene: NA
v_gene: TRBV4-1
abundance: many
j_gene: TRBJ1-4
CDR3nt: TGCGCCAGCAGCCAAGAATTCCCCCCCCCTAATGAAAAACTGTTTTTT
CDR3aa: CASSQEFPPPNEKLFF

d_gene: NA
v_gene: TRBV12-3/TRBV12-4
abundance: many
j_gene: TRBJ2-3
CDR3nt: TGTGCCAGCAGTTTATTGCAGATCACAGATACGCAGTATTTT
CDR3aa: CASSLLQITDTQYF

d_gene: TRBD1
v_gene: TRBV5-6
abundance: NA
j_gene: TRBJ1-1
CDR3nt: TGTGCCAGCAGCTTGGAACCCGGACAGGGCGGAGCTTTCTTT
CDR3aa: CASSLEPGQGGAFF

d_gene: NA
v_gene: TRBV5-1
abundance: many
j_gene: TRBJ2-1
CDR3nt: TGCGCCAGCAGCTTGAATTCAGGACCCTCAGCGAATGAGCAGTTCTTC
CDR3aa: CASSLNSGPSANEQFF